The 5 T cell receptor beta chains given below trace back to one sample, sequenced in a study of cytomegalovirus exposure and HLA in healthy donors. PCR employed 60 Vbeta and 13 Jbeta primers. The method was immunoSEQ multiplex PCR; TCRdb's version includes in-frame clones alone and lacks a portion of them. Of about 98,000 clones detected, under 85% appear once; the ten largest clones hold approximately 11%. Sequenced material: PBMCs. Receptor source: a man younger than 35 in good health and CMV-seropositive.

J is TRBJ1-5 and V is TRBV4-1; 7 bases align to TRBD1. This CDR3 has 15 residues. CDR1 and CDR2 (germline): MGHRA, YSYEKL. V dropped 5 bases and J dropped 0; count of bases not matched to a gene: 4. The CDR3: CASSARQGSNQPQHF. The CDR3 DNA reads as TGCGCCAGCAGCGCGAGACAGGGTAGCAATCAGCCCCAGCATTTT.

V gene TRBV6-5 combines with J gene TRBJ2-7; D might be TRBD1 (6 bases). This CDR3 spans 13 amino acids. CDR1 and CDR2 from the germline V gene are MNHEY and SVGAGI. V dropped 6 bases and J dropped 4 bases, with 13 bases sitting between them. This chain's CDR3 is CASSRDILYEQYF. CDR3 coding DNA: TGTGCCAGCAGCCGGGACATCCTTTACGAGCAGTACTTC.

The V and J genes are TRBV27 and TRBJ2-7, with TRBD2 matching over 9 bases. The CDR3 has 16 amino acids. V trimming: 2 bases; J trimming: 5 bases; junction bases outside the gene matches: 10. CDR1 is MNHEY and CDR2 is SMNVEV in the germline V gene (reference sequence). The CDR3 DNA is TGTGCCAGCAGTTTAATGGGGCGGGGGGGCCTCGACGAGCAGTACTTC. Amino acids: CASSLMGRGGLDEQYF.

The rearrangement links TRBV6-1 to TRBJ1-6; 9 bases match TRBD1. The trim removed 4 bases at V and 6 bases at J, leaving 4 bases unmatched. The CDR3 sequence is 15 residues long. Germline V CDR1 and CDR2: MNHNS, SASEGT. The CDR3 region has the DNA TGTGCCAGCAGTGGTGGGACAGGGCCTAATTCACCCCTCCACTTT. This encodes CASSGGTGPNSPLHF.

Written as DNA, the CDR3 is TGTGCCAGCAGTGAAGCATTGGGGGGGATCCATGAGCAGTTCTTC. Protein sequence: CASSEALGGIHEQFF. The V gene is TRBV6-1, the J gene TRBJ2-1, with 7 bases fitting TRBD2. The germline V gene has CDR1 MNHNS and CDR2 SASEGT. V was pared by 0 bases and J by 8 bases, with 7 bases of the junction left unmatched. The CDR3 is 15 residues long.